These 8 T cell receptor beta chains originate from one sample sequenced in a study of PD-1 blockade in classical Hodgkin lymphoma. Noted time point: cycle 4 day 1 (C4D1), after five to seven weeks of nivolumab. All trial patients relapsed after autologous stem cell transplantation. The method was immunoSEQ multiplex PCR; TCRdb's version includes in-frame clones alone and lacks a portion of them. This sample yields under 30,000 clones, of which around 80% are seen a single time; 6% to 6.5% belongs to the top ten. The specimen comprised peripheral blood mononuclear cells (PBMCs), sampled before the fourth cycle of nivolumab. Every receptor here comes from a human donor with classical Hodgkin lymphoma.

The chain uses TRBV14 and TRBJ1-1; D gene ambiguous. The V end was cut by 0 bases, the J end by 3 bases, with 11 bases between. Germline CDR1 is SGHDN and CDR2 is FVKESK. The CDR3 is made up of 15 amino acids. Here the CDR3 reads CASSQEWARDTEAFF. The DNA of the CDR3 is TGTGCCAGCAGCCAAGAGTGGGCGAGGGACACTGAAGCTTTCTTT. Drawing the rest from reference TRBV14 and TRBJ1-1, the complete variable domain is EAGVTQFPSHSVIEKGQTVTLRCDPISGHDNLYWYRRVMGKEIKFLLHFVKESKQDESGMPNNRFLAERTGGTYSTLKVQPAELEDSGVYFCASSQEWARDTEAFFGQGTRLTVV.

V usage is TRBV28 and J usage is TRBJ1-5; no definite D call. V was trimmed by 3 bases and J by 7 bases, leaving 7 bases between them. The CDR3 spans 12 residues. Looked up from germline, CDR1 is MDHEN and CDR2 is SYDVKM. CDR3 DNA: TGTGCCAGCAGTTTTTCGTTCCAGCCCCAGCATTTT. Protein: CASSFSFQPQHF.

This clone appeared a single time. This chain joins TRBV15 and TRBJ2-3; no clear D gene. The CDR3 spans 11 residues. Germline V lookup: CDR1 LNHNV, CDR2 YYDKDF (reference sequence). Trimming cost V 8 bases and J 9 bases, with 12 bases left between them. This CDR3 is CATANSGTQYF. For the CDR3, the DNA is TGTGCCACCGCTAACTCTGGCACGCAGTATTTT.

The CDR3 DNA follows: TGTGCCAGCAGCTTGAAAGGCGGGAGCCTTTACTCCTACGAGCAGTACTTC. Protein sequence: CASSLKGGSLYSYEQYF. The chain recombines TRBV5-4 with TRBJ2-7, with 7 nucleotides matching TRBD2. The CDR3 extends over 17 amino acids. J lost 0 bases, V lost 1 base, and 10 bases had no gene match. Per the germline V gene, CDR1 is SGHNT and CDR2 is YYREEE (reference sequence).

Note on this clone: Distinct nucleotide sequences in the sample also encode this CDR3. The CDR3 spells CASSLLSNQPQHF. In DNA form, the CDR3 reads TGTGCCAGCAGTTTGTTGAGCAATCAGCCCCAGCATTTT. The chain uses TRBV28 and TRBJ1-5; D is unresolved. The CDR3 extends over 13 amino acids. V gave up 3 bases and J gave up 1 base, with 4 bases separating them. Germline-derived CDR1 and CDR2 are MDHEN and SYDVKM.

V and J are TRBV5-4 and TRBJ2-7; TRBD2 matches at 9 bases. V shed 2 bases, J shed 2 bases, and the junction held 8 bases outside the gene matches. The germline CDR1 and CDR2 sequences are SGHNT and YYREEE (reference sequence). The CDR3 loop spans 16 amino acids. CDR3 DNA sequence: TGTGCCAGCAGCTTTGGCGGGGGGGCCCAGGCCTACGAGCAGTACTTC. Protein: CASSFGGGAQAYEQYF.

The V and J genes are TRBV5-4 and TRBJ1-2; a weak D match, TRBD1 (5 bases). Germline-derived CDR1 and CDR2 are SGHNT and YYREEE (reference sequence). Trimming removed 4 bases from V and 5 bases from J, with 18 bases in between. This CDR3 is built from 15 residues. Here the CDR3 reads CASSTGFGGRYGYTF. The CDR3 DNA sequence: TGTGCCAGCAGCACCGGATTTGGGGGTCGGTATGGCTACACCTTC.

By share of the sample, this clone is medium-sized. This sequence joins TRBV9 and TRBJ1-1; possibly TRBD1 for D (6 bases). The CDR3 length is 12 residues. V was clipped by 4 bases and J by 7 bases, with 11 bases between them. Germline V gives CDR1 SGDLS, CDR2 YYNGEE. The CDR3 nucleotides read TGTGCCAGCAGCCAAGGGGGAATTGAAGCTTTCTTT. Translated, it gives CASSQGGIEAFF. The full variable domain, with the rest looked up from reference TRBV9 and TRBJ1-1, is DSGVTQTPKHLITATGQRVTLRCSPRSGDLSVYWYQQSLDQGLQFLIQYYNGEERAKGNILERFSAQQFPDLHSELNLSSLELGDSALYFCASSQGGIEAFFGQGTRLTVV.